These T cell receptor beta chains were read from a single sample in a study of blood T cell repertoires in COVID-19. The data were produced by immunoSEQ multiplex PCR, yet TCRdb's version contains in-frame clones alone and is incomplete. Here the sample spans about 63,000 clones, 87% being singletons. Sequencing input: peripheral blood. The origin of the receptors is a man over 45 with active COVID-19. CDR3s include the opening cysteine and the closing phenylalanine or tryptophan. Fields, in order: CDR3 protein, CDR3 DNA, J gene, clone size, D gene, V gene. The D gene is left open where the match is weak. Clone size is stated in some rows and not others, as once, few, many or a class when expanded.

CDR3aa: CASSPLPGNQPQHF
CDR3nt: TGTGCCAGCAGCCCCCTTCCCGGGAATCAGCCCCAGCATTTT
j_gene: TRBJ1-5
abundance: -
d_gene: -
v_gene: TRBV6-5

CDR3aa: CASSPMTTGDRGTQYF
CDR3nt: TGTGCCAGCAGCCCAATGACGACAGGGGACCGGGGGACCCAGTACTTC
j_gene: TRBJ2-5
abundance: -
d_gene: TRBD1
v_gene: TRBV5-8

CDR3aa: CASSQDTVNTEAFF
CDR3nt: TGTGCCAGCAGCCAAGACACGGTGAACACTGAAGCTTTCTTT
j_gene: TRBJ1-1
abundance: -
d_gene: -
v_gene: TRBV3-1/TRBV3-2

CDR3aa: CASSLRGDTQYF
CDR3nt: TGTGCCAGCAGCCTCAGGGGAGATACGCAGTATTTT
j_gene: TRBJ2-3
abundance: -
d_gene: -
v_gene: TRBV14

CDR3aa: CASSLGRGSSEAFF
CDR3nt: TGCGCCAGCAGCTTGGGACGAGGAAGTTCTGAAGCTTTCTTT
j_gene: TRBJ1-1
abundance: once
d_gene: -
v_gene: TRBV5-1

CDR3aa: CASSFEVADYNEQFF
CDR3nt: TGTGCCAGCAGCTTCGAAGTAGCCGACTACAATGAGCAGTTCTTC
j_gene: TRBJ2-1
abundance: -
d_gene: -
v_gene: TRBV7-2

CDR3aa: CASSPLAVGGRTGELFF
CDR3nt: TGTGCCAGCTCACCACTCGCGGTCGGGGGGAGAACCGGGGAGCTGTTTTTT
j_gene: TRBJ2-2
abundance: -
d_gene: TRBD2
v_gene: TRBV18

CDR3aa: CASSEKAGNSYEQYF
CDR3nt: TGTGCCAGCAGTGAAAAAGCGGGGAATTCCTACGAGCAGTACTTC
j_gene: TRBJ2-7
abundance: -
d_gene: TRBD2
v_gene: TRBV6-1

CDR3aa: CASSLGLAGGPYEQYF
CDR3nt: TGTGCCAGCAGCTTAGGGTTAGCGGGAGGCCCCTACGAGCAGTACTTC
j_gene: TRBJ2-7
abundance: -
d_gene: TRBD2
v_gene: TRBV7-2

CDR3aa: CASSQDRVSTPLHF
CDR3nt: TGCGCCAGCAGCCAAGACCGAGTATCCACACCCCTCCACTTT
j_gene: TRBJ1-6
abundance: -
d_gene: -
v_gene: TRBV4-1

CDR3aa: CASSQDSPATEAFF
CDR3nt: TGCGCCAGCAGCCAAGATTCCCCCGCGACTGAAGCTTTCTTT
j_gene: TRBJ1-1
abundance: few
d_gene: -
v_gene: TRBV4-3

CDR3aa: CSVTPGLTEKLFF
CDR3nt: TGCAGCGTAACTCCGGGACTCACAGAAAAACTGTTTTTT
j_gene: TRBJ1-4
abundance: -
d_gene: -
v_gene: TRBV29-1

CDR3aa: CASSGLAGVADTQYF
CDR3nt: TGTGCCAGCAGCGGACTAGCGGGAGTGGCAGATACGCAGTATTTT
j_gene: TRBJ2-3
abundance: once
d_gene: TRBD2
v_gene: TRBV5-5

CDR3aa: CASSPDRGLYEKLFF
CDR3nt: TGCGCCAGCAGCCCCGACAGGGGGCTTTATGAAAAACTGTTTTTT
j_gene: TRBJ1-4
abundance: -
d_gene: TRBD1
v_gene: TRBV4-3

CDR3aa: CSVWTGLETDTQYF
CDR3nt: TGCAGCGTGTGGACGGGATTGGAGACAGATACGCAGTATTTT
j_gene: TRBJ2-3
abundance: few
d_gene: -
v_gene: TRBV29-1

CDR3aa: CASSASGQSGSEQYF
CDR3nt: TGTGCCAGCAGCGCCTCGGGACAGAGTGGGAGCGAGCAGTACTTC
j_gene: TRBJ2-7
abundance: -
d_gene: TRBD1
v_gene: TRBV9

CDR3aa: CASSFGGREKLFF
CDR3nt: TGTGCCAGCAGTTTCGGGGGGCGGGAAAAACTGTTTTTT
j_gene: TRBJ1-4
abundance: -
d_gene: -
v_gene: TRBV12-3/TRBV12-4

CDR3aa: CASSQVAGIDGKVTLHF
CDR3nt: TGTGCCAGCAGCCAGGTAGCGGGGATCGACGGAAAGGTCACCCTCCACTTT
j_gene: TRBJ1-6
abundance: -
d_gene: -
v_gene: TRBV14

CDR3aa: CASTTGSHEGYTF
CDR3nt: TGTGCCAGTACCACCGGGAGCCATGAGGGCTACACCTTC
j_gene: TRBJ1-2
abundance: -
d_gene: -
v_gene: TRBV19

CDR3aa: CASSLGTQGRETQYF
CDR3nt: TGTGCTAGCAGCTTAGGAACCCAGGGTAGAGAGACCCAGTACTTC
j_gene: TRBJ2-5
abundance: -
d_gene: -
v_gene: TRBV7-7

CDR3aa: CASSRGTGESGANVLTF
CDR3nt: TGTGCCAGCAGTAGGGGGACAGGGGAATCTGGGGCCAACGTCCTGACTTTC
j_gene: TRBJ2-6
abundance: -
d_gene: TRBD1
v_gene: TRBV27

CDR3aa: CATSSGANVLTF
CDR3nt: TGTGCCACGAGCTCTGGGGCCAACGTCCTGACTTTC
j_gene: TRBJ2-6
abundance: -
d_gene: -
v_gene: TRBV19

CDR3aa: CASSSGRTIGTDTQYF
CDR3nt: TGTGCCAGCAGCTCAGGACGGACAATAGGGACAGATACGCAGTATTTT
j_gene: TRBJ2-3
abundance: -
d_gene: -
v_gene: TRBV11-3

CDR3aa: CASSLGSSGRAQFF
CDR3nt: TGTGCCAGCAGCTTAGGGTCTAGCGGGAGGGCCCAGTTCTTC
j_gene: TRBJ2-1
abundance: once
d_gene: TRBD2
v_gene: TRBV11-1

CDR3aa: CASSLSGSGGNEQFF
CDR3nt: TGTGCCAGCAGCCTCAGCGGGTCGGGGGGCAATGAGCAGTTCTTC
j_gene: TRBJ2-1
abundance: -
d_gene: TRBD2
v_gene: TRBV9

CDR3aa: CATSGGDRNQQYF
CDR3nt: TGTGCCACCAGTGGAGGGGACAGGAACCAGCAGTACTTC
j_gene: TRBJ2-7
abundance: -
d_gene: TRBD1
v_gene: TRBV24-1

CDR3aa: CASSPRGGGGRDEQFF
CDR3nt: TGTGCCAGCTCACCACGGGGCGGAGGGGGCCGAGATGAGCAGTTCTTC
j_gene: TRBJ2-1
abundance: -
d_gene: -
v_gene: TRBV18

CDR3aa: CASSITGTNEKLFF
CDR3nt: TGTGCCAGCAGTATCACGGGAACTAATGAAAAACTGTTTTTT
j_gene: TRBJ1-4
abundance: -
d_gene: -
v_gene: TRBV28

CDR3aa: CASARSARLNTDTQYF
CDR3nt: TGTGCCAGTGCCCGATCCGCGCGGTTAAACACAGATACGCAGTATTTT
j_gene: TRBJ2-3
abundance: -
d_gene: -
v_gene: TRBV19

CDR3aa: CASSAGTPGDNEQFF
CDR3nt: TGTGCCAGCAGCGCCGGGACTCCTGGGGACAATGAGCAGTTCTTC
j_gene: TRBJ2-1
abundance: -
d_gene: -
v_gene: TRBV9

CDR3aa: CASSLRGRANEQYF
CDR3nt: TGTGCCAGCAGTTTGCGCGGGAGGGCCAACGAGCAGTACTTC
j_gene: TRBJ2-7
abundance: -
d_gene: TRBD2
v_gene: TRBV6-2/TRBV6-3

CDR3aa: CASSYGLVYEQYF
CDR3nt: TGTGCCAGCAGCTACGGACTTGTATACGAGCAGTACTTC
j_gene: TRBJ2-7
abundance: -
d_gene: -
v_gene: TRBV11-2

CDR3aa: CASSLSSRAGQGKLFF
CDR3nt: TGTGCCAGCAGCTTAAGTTCACGGGCGGGACAGGGGAAGCTGTTTTTT
j_gene: TRBJ2-2
abundance: -
d_gene: TRBD1
v_gene: TRBV5-8

CDR3aa: CASSRSGTGAAEQYF
CDR3nt: TGTGCCAGCAGTAGGTCCGGGACAGGGGCGGCCGAGCAGTACTTC
j_gene: TRBJ2-7
abundance: once
d_gene: TRBD1
v_gene: TRBV6-6

CDR3aa: CASSQDRRTGHFYEQYF
CDR3nt: TGCGCCAGCAGCCAAGATCGTAGGACGGGACACTTCTACGAGCAGTACTTC
j_gene: TRBJ2-7
abundance: -
d_gene: -
v_gene: TRBV4-3

CDR3aa: CASSITPGGAYEQYF
CDR3nt: TGTGCCAGCAGCATAACACCGGGGGGAGCCTACGAGCAGTACTTC
j_gene: TRBJ2-7
abundance: -
d_gene: TRBD2
v_gene: TRBV6-5

CDR3aa: CATSDQGQGAAGELFF
CDR3nt: TGTGCCACCAGTGACCAAGGACAGGGGGCGGCCGGGGAGCTGTTTTTT
j_gene: TRBJ2-2
abundance: -
d_gene: TRBD1
v_gene: TRBV24-1

CDR3aa: CASSLRTGEAFF
CDR3nt: TGTGCCAGCAGTTTACGGACAGGTGAAGCTTTCTTT
j_gene: TRBJ1-1
abundance: -
d_gene: TRBD1
v_gene: TRBV28